The clone carrying this T cell receptor (beta chain) was picked up many times. Its antigen is still unknown. This sample stems from a study of breast tumors, draining lymph nodes, adjacent tissues. TCRdb itself ran the multiplex PCR reads through MiXCR, one entry per CDR3 protein. The sample has approximately 100,000 distinct CDR3 sequences, 21% seen once. Breast cancer patients provided tissue from their axillary draining lymph nodes. Whole-study results and caveats: Findings are consistent with lymph node origin and intratumoral expansion of most tumor T cells. The lymph node origin of tumor T cells was framed as consistent with a hypothesis, not demonstrated. Tumor repertoires ranked between lymph nodes and nontumor tissue in diversity, with V and J gene preferences. Luminal-like breast cancer showed significantly higher tumor–nontumor repertoire similarity than basal-like.

This CDR3 has 14 amino acids. From germline, CDR1 is SNHLY and CDR2 FYNNEI. V shed 7 bases and J shed 1 base, with 12 bases lying between them. V gene TRBV2 combines with J gene TRBJ2-3; D assignment may be TRBD1 or TRBD2 (5 bases each). This TCR derives from a female donor with breast cancer. Some clones in this sample may be carry-over from other donors' samples. The specimen was axillary lymph node tissue. CDR3 in DNA: TGTGCCAGCACTGGGACGTGGGGCACAGATACGCAGTATTTT. Its protein product is CASTGTWGTDTQYF.